The 30 T cell receptor beta chains in this list originate from one sample, sequenced in a study of CD8 T cells in ankylosing spondylitis. TCRdb processed the 5' RACE reads anew with MiXCR; each CDR3 protein has one entry. The sample consists of around 220,000 distinct CDR3 sequences, more than 9% of them appearing once. Material for sequencing was blood, either unsorted or a sorted T cell fraction (not recorded which). The origin of the receptors is a male donor with ankylosing spondylitis or in good health (not recorded which).

Many counts were recorded for this clonotype. This chain connects TRBV5-1 to TRBJ2-5; TRBD2 matches at 12 bases. The CDR3 loop spans 16 amino acids. V lost 2 bases and J lost 3; bases outside the gene matches: 5. Germline CDR1 and CDR2: SGHRS and YFSETQ. DNA of the CDR3: TGCGCCAGCAGCTTAACTAGCGGGGGGTTTGAAGAGACCCAGTACTTC. It translates to CASSLTSGGFEETQYF.

This clonotype was picked up many times. The rearrangement links TRBV12-3 or TRBV12-4 to TRBJ2-3; TRBD1 matches at 7 bases. With V trimmed by 8 bases and J by 5 bases, 16 bases remained unmatched. The CDR3 runs to 16 residues. CDR3 DNA sequence: TGTGCCAGCCGGAATTCACGACAGGGTAGGGGAGATACGCAGTATTTT. Translating it yields CASRNSRQGRGDTQYF.

The chain is built from TRBV12-3 or TRBV12-4 and TRBJ2-6; D tentatively reads TRBD1 or TRBD2 (6 bases each). There are 18 residues in the CDR3. Trimming stripped 5 bases from V and 0 bases from J, with 17 bases between. CDR3 DNA sequence: TGTGCCAGCAGTCCCGGGGGCTATACCCACTCTGGGGCCAACGTCCTGACTTTC. This codes for CASSPGGYTHSGANVLTF.

The rearrangement uses TRBV3-1 and TRBJ2-3; 7 nucleotides agree with TRBD2. V dropped 0 bases and J dropped 0; count of bases not matched to a gene: 18. This CDR3 has 21 residues. From germline, CDR1 is LGHDT and CDR2 YNNKEL (reference sequence). CDR3 bases: TGTGCCAGCAGCCAAGATCCAAGGGTCCTAGCGGTGAAATCTAGCACAGATACGCAGTATTTT. It yields the protein CASSQDPRVLAVKSSTDTQYF.

This clonotype appeared a few times. V usage is TRBV12-3 or TRBV12-4 and J usage is TRBJ2-1; 7 positions match TRBD2. The CDR3 loop spans 12 amino acids. The junction had 4 bases not matched to a gene; V was cut back by 5 bases and J by 9 bases. For the CDR3, the DNA is TGTGCCAGCAGTAACGGACTAGGTGAGCAGTTCTTC. It codes for CASSNGLGEQFF.

This clonotype was recorded many times. This chain's CDR3 is CSALTVEGAGYEQYF. The DNA of the CDR3 is TGCAGTGCCCTTACTGTTGAGGGGGCGGGTTACGAGCAGTACTTC. The rearrangement joins TRBV20-1 to TRBJ2-7, with 7 positions matching TRBD1. The V gene end was trimmed by 6 bases and the J gene end by 4 bases; junction bases not matched to a gene: 15. Germline V gene data show CDR1 as DFQATT and CDR2 as SNEGSKA (reference sequence). The CDR3 is made up of 15 amino acids.

This clonotype appeared many times. The chain combines TRBV7-9 with TRBJ1-2; 7 bases match TRBD1. Germline V CDR1 and CDR2: SEHNR, FQNEAQ (reference sequence). Trimming at V came to 1 base and at J to 0 bases, leaving 5 bases not matched to a gene. This CDR3 region has 16 residues. The CDR3 region is CASSLGGQEANYGYTF. For the CDR3, the DNA is TGTGCCAGCAGCTTAGGCGGACAGGAAGCTAACTATGGCTACACCTTC.

The chain employs TRBV7-2 and TRBJ2-1, with a weak D call TRBD2 (5 bases). Deletions cut 6 bases from V and 9 bases from J, with 18 bases between. CDR1 SGHTA and CDR2 FQGNSA come from the germline V gene. This CDR3 spans 14 amino acids. CDR3 nucleotide sequence: TGTGCCAGCAGTCCGACGAATCTAGCAGTTGAGCAGTTCTTC. Amino acid sequence: CASSPTNLAVEQFF.

The genes are TRBV7-2 and TRBJ2-1; 8 bases agree with TRBD2. The CDR3 sequence is 15 residues long. Germline V lookup: CDR1 SGHTA, CDR2 FQGNSA. J gave up 4 bases and V 0 bases, and 2 bases lay outside the gene matches. The CDR3 sequence is CASSLAPSGYNEQFF. CDR3 nucleotides: TGTGCCAGCAGCTTAGCGCCTAGCGGGTACAATGAGCAGTTCTTC.

The V gene is TRBV24-1, the J gene TRBJ2-1; TRBD2 is a possible D gene (6 bases). The germline CDR1 and CDR2 sequences are KGHDR and SFDVKD. CDR3 size: 14 residues. Trimming took off 2 bases at V and 14 bases at J, with 18 bases between the two ends. Here the CDR3 reads CATSDWSSGRGEFF. DNA of the CDR3: TGTGCCACCAGTGATTGGTCCAGCGGGCGAGGGGAGTTCTTC.

The sample holds many counts of this clonotype. The CDR3 DNA sequence: TGTGCCAGCACCCTTCCGGGACTGCAAGAGACCCAGTACTTC. It specifies CASTLPGLQETQYF. J is TRBJ2-5 and V is TRBV3-1, with D perhaps matching TRBD2 (6 bases). The CDR3 totals 14 residues. Trimming pared 7 bases from V and 2 bases from J, leaving 14 bases between. Germline V gives CDR1 LGHDT, CDR2 YNNKEL (reference sequence).

This clonotype was counted ten times or more. The chain is built from TRBV5-1 and TRBJ2-3, with TRBD1 as a possible D gene (5 bases). This CDR3 region has 15 residues. V lost 4 bases and J lost 1, with 13 bases in between. Germline V gene lookup returns CDR1 SGHRS and CDR2 YFSETQ. CDR3 residues: CASSPEKQGTDTQYF. CDR3 in DNA: TGCGCCAGCAGCCCGGAGAAACAGGGCACAGATACGCAGTATTTT.

This clonotype was found many times. The chain has TRBV11-1 and TRBJ1-5; 7 bases line up with TRBD1. The CDR3 contains 17 residues. The V gene's germline CDR1 is SGHAT and CDR2 FQDESV (reference sequence). With V trimmed by 5 bases and J by 0 bases, 10 bases remained unmatched. CDR3 nucleotide sequence: TGTGCCAGCAGCGAAGGGAGGACAGGAAATAGCAATCAGCCCCAGCATTTT. Encoded protein: CASSEGRTGNSNQPQHF.

This clonotype has at least ten counts. The V and J genes are TRBV29-1 and TRBJ1-1, with a tentative D call TRBD1 (5 bases). CDR3 length: 12 amino acids. CDR1 and CDR2 from the germline V gene are SQVTM and ANQGSEA. V was trimmed by 7 bases and J by 4 bases, leaving 13 bases between them. The CDR3 protein is CSADSGGTEAFF. CDR3 coding DNA: TGCAGCGCTGACAGTGGTGGCACTGAAGCTTTCTTT.

The chain has TRBV20-1 and TRBJ2-5; maybe TRBD1 (7 bases). The CDR3 spans 13 residues. Germline lookup yields CDR1 DFQATT and CDR2 SNEGSKA (reference sequence). Trimming left V 2 bases short and J 4 bases short, with 11 bases between. CDR3: CSARQGGRETQYF. The CDR3 nucleotides read TGCAGTGCTAGACAGGGGGGTCGAGAGACCCAGTACTTC.

This clonotype showed up just a few times. This chain connects TRBV15 to TRBJ2-5; 7 nucleotides line up with TRBD1. CDR3 length: 14 amino acids. Germline V gene data show CDR1 as LNHNV and CDR2 as YYDKDF (reference sequence). V shed 1 base and J 1 base; nucleotides not matched to a gene: 0. CDR3 sequence: CATSRGDSQETQYF. The DNA for the CDR3 is TGTGCCACCAGCAGAGGGGACAGCCAAGAGACCCAGTACTTC. Based on the CDR3 plus reference TRBV15 and TRBJ2-5, the full variable domain is DAMVIQNPRYQVTQFGKPVTLSCSQTLNHNVMYWYQQKSSQAPKLLFHYYDKDFNNEADTPDNFQSRRPNTSFCFLDIRSPGLGDTAMYLCATSRGDSQETQYFGPGTRLLVL.

This clonotype has only a few counts. The chain links TRBV9 to TRBJ1-5; unclear D gene. Germline CDR1 is SGDLS and CDR2 is YYNGEE. The CDR3 totals 14 residues. The V end lost 1 base, the J end lost 5 bases, and 10 bases lay between the germline ends. The CDR3 here is CASSVYSSDQPQHF. The CDR3 nucleotides are TGTGCCAGCAGCGTATATTCATCGGATCAGCCCCAGCATTTT.

This clonotype was seen at least ten times. The chain carries TRBV5-1 and TRBJ2-7; 7 positions match TRBD1. J was trimmed by 2 bases and V by 2 bases; bases with no gene match: 7. The CDR3 totals 15 residues. From germline, CDR1 is SGHRS and CDR2 YFSETQ. This CDR3 reads CASSLGGQSAYEQYF. DNA for the CDR3: TGCGCCAGCAGCTTAGGGGGACAGTCGGCCTACGAGCAGTACTTC.

The chain combines TRBV12-3 or TRBV12-4 with TRBJ2-3, with TRBD2 as a possible D gene (6 bases). The CDR3 is made up of 15 amino acids. Deletions cut 6 bases from V and 1 base from J, with 14 bases between. The CDR3 sequence: CASSISRGGTDTQYF. CDR3 sequence (DNA): TGTGCCAGCAGCATCTCTCGCGGGGGCACAGATACGCAGTATTTT.

There are many counts of this clonotype. The V call is TRBV7-6, the J call TRBJ2-5; D uncertain. Germline V lookup: CDR1 SGHVS, CDR2 FNYEAQ. The CDR3 sequence is 14 residues long. The ends were cut back, 3 bases at V and 2 bases at J, with 10 bases in the middle. For the CDR3, the DNA is TGTGCCAGCAGCTTTGTGGCGTTTCAAGAGACCCAGTACTTC. Protein product: CASSFVAFQETQYF.

This chain links TRBV11-2 with TRBJ1-2; the D is unclear. CDR3 length: 11 residues. The V gene's germline CDR1 is SGHAT and CDR2 FQNNGV. Trimming took off 5 bases at V and 7 bases at J, with 8 bases between the two ends. CDR3: CASSPNSGYTF. In DNA, the CDR3 is TGTGCCAGCAGCCCGAATAGTGGCTACACCTTC. The entire variable domain, with the rest obtained from reference TRBV11-2 and TRBJ1-2, is as follows: EAGVAQSPRYKIIEKRQSVAFWCNPISGHATLYWYQQILGQGPKLLIQFQNNGVVDDSQLPKDRFSAERLKGVDSTLKIQPAKLEDSAVYLCASSPNSGYTFGSGTRLTVV.

This clonotype was seen ten or more times. The chain has TRBV7-3 and TRBJ2-2, with D possibly being TRBD1 (6 bases). Looked up from germline, CDR1 is SGHTA and CDR2 is FQGTGA. The CDR3 runs to 15 residues. V dropped 5 bases and J dropped 0 bases, with 10 bases sitting between them. The CDR3 spells CASSTQGSNTGELFF. Written as DNA, the CDR3 is TGTGCCAGCAGCACCCAGGGGTCGAACACCGGGGAGCTGTTTTTT. Complete variable domain (other parts from reference TRBV7-3 and TRBJ2-2): GAGVSQTPSNKVTEKGKYVELRCDPISGHTALYWYRQSLGQGPEFLIYFQGTGAADDSGLPNDRFFAVRPEGSVSTLKIQRTERGDSAVYLCASSTQGSNTGELFFGEGSRLTVL.

This clonotype was counted many times. The V and J genes are TRBV20-1 and TRBJ1-2; 9 bases map to TRBD1. This CDR3 is 12 amino acids long. J was trimmed by 4 bases and V by 5 bases; bases with no gene match: 2. Germline V CDR1 and CDR2: DFQATT, SNEGSKA (reference sequence). CDR3 protein: CSAGQGSYGYTF. CDR3 coding DNA: TGCAGTGCTGGACAGGGGAGCTATGGCTACACCTTC.

This clonotype was detected many times. This chain joins TRBV20-1 and TRBJ1-1, with D tentatively TRBD1 (5 bases). The CDR3 extends over 16 amino acids. Germline values: CDR1 DFQATT, CDR2 SNEGSKA (reference sequence). V lost 3 bases and J lost 3, with 20 bases in between. CDR3 residues: CSASVWGGLMDTEAFF. In DNA form, the CDR3 reads TGCAGTGCTAGCGTCTGGGGGGGACTGATGGACACTGAAGCTTTCTTT.

In the case of this clonotype: A much larger clone differs by one base, so this may be a read error. The chain combines TRBV18 with TRBJ1-4; no firm D call. Germline CDR1 reads KGHSH; CDR2 reads LQKENI. The length of the CDR3 is 14 residues. DNA for the CDR3: TGTGCCAGCTGTTCTCTTGCAACTAATGAAAAACTGTATTTT. It codes for CASCSLATNEKLYF.

This clonotype appeared many times. At one end the junction does not follow the germline gene, possibly because of a read error. V usage is TRBV6-1 and J usage is TRBJ1-1; D is possibly TRBD1 (5 bases). In germline, CDR1 is MNHNS, CDR2 SASEGT. The CDR3 is 12 amino acids. DNA for the CDR3: TGTGCCAGCAGGGAGGGGAACTCTGAAGCTTTCTTT. The encoded protein is CASREGNSEAFF.

This clonotype was recorded at least ten times. This rearrangement joins TRBV10-3 to TRBJ2-3, with 8 bases matching TRBD2. CDR1 and CDR2 (germline): ENHRY, SYGVKD. The CDR3 totals 16 residues. J was trimmed by 5 bases and V by 0 bases; bases with no gene match: 7. This chain's CDR3 is CAISESRAAGGDTQYF. In DNA, the CDR3 is TGTGCCATCAGTGAGTCGAGGGCGGCGGGGGGAGATACGCAGTATTTT.

The CDR3 sequence: CASSSADRVVGYGYTF. CDR3 sequence (DNA): TGTGCCAGCAGTTCTGCGGACAGGGTCGTCGGCTATGGCTACACCTTC. The chain carries TRBV28 and TRBJ1-2, with 8 bases matching TRBD1. CDR1 and CDR2 (germline): MDHEN, SYDVKM. The trim removed 4 bases at V and 4 bases at J, leaving 11 bases unmatched. CDR3 length equals 16 residues.

In its sample, this clonotype was seen a few times. The chain recombines TRBV5-6 with TRBJ2-1, with D tentatively TRBD1 (6 bases). The CDR3 spans 12 residues. The V gene lost 2 bases and the J gene lost 15 bases, with 15 bases spanning the gap. From germline, CDR1 is SGHDT and CDR2 YYEEEE. The CDR3 sequence: CASSFHRDKLFF. CDR3 DNA: TGTGCCAGCAGCTTTCACCGGGACAAGTTGTTCTTC.

This clonotype came up many times. The chain links TRBV20-1 to TRBJ2-5; TRBD2 matches 8 bases. The CDR3 length is 15 residues. The germline V gene has CDR1 DFQATT and CDR2 SNEGSKA (reference sequence). V dropped 4 bases and J dropped 5; count of bases not matched to a gene: 12. The CDR3 is CSATILAGSVETQYF. CDR3 DNA sequence: TGCAGTGCTACAATATTAGCGGGGTCGGTGGAGACCCAGTACTTC.